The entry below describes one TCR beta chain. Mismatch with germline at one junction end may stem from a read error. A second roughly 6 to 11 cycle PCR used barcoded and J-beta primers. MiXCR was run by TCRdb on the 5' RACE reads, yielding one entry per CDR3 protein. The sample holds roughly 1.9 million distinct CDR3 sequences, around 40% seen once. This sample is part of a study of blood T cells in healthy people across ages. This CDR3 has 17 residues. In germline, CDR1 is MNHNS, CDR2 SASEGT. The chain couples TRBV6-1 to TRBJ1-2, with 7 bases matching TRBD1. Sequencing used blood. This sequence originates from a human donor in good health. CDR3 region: CACSPSFGQGGNYGYTF. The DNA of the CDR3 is TGTGCCTGCAGTCCCTCTTTCGGCCAGGGGGGCAACTATGGCTACACCTTC.